What follows are 3 T cell receptor beta chains derived from one specimen sequenced in a study of beta chain features in type 1 diabetes. Findings of the study overall: Type 1 diabetes patients showed a moderate but significant shortening of TCRB CDR3s in all four CD4+ subsets.

The authors reverse transcribed all of the isolated RNA, so sequencing captured expressed TCRB transcripts. The data were produced by immunoSEQ multiplex PCR, yet TCRdb's version contains in-frame clones alone and is incomplete. The sample shows about 640,000 clones, 9.5% to 15% of them seen only once. For these TCRs, the target antigens are not known. Sequencing used naive CD4+ T cells from blood. The receptors were sampled from a man aged 25-45 years with type 1 diabetes.

This clone was seen a few times. The chain joins TRBV5-4 to TRBJ2-1; D perhaps matches TRBD2 (6 bases). CDR1 SGHNT and CDR2 YYREEE come from the germline V gene (reference sequence). Trimming removed 0 bases from V and 4 bases from J, with 17 bases in between. This CDR3 comprises 17 residues. The CDR3 DNA is TGTGCCAGCAGCTTGGAACGGGGACTGCTCACATACAATGAGCAGTTCTTC. It specifies CASSLERGLLTYNEQFF.

In this sample, this clone turned up a few times. J is TRBJ1-5 and V is TRBV10-2, with D unresolved. CDR1 and CDR2 from the germline V gene are WSHSY and SAAADI. There are 13 residues in the CDR3. V lost 6 bases, J lost 1 base, and 7 bases lay in between. In DNA, the CDR3 is TGCGCCAGCAGCGAACAGAGCAATCAGCCCCAGCATTTT. It encodes CASSEQSNQPQHF.

The CDR3, as DNA: TGTGCCAGCAGCCGTCTAAAGTTCACCCTCCACTTT. Its protein product is CASSRLKFTLHF. This chain joins TRBV28 and TRBJ1-6; D remains unclear. From germline, CDR1 is MDHEN and CDR2 SYDVKM. The CDR3 has 12 residues. V shed 6 bases and J shed 14 bases, with 14 bases lying between them.